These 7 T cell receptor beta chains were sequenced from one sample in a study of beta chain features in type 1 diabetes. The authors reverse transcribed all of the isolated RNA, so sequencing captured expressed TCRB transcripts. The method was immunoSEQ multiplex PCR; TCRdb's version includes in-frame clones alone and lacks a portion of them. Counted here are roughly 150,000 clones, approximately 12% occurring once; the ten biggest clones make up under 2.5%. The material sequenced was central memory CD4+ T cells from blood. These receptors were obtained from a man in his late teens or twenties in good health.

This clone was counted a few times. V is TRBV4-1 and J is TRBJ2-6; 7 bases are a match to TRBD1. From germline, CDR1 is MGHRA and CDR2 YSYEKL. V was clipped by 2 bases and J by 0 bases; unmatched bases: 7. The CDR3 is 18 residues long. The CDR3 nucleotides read TGCGCCAGCAGCCAATCCCGGACAGGAAACTCTGGGGCCAACGTCCTGACTTTC. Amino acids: CASSQSRTGNSGANVLTF.

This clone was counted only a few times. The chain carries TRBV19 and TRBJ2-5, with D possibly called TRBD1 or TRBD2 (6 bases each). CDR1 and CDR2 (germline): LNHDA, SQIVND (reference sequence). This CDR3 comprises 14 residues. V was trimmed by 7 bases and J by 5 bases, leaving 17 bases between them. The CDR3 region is CASTGGGKGETQYF. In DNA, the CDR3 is TGTGCCAGTACCGGAGGGGGAAAAGGGGAGACCCAGTACTTC.

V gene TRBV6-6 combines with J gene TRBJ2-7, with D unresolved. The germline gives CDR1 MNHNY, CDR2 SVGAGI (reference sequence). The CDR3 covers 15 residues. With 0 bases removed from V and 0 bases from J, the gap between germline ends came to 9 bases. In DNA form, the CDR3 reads TGTGCCAGCAGTTACTCGAATCTAATCTCCTACGAGCAGTACTTC. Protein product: CASSYSNLISYEQYF.

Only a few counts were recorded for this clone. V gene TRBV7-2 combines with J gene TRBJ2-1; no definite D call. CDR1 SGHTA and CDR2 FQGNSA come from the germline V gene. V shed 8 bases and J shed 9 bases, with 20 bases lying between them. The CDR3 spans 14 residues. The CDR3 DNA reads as TGTGCCAGCGCCTTCTTTAGCATGAAAGGTGAGCAGTTCTTC. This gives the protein CASAFFSMKGEQFF.

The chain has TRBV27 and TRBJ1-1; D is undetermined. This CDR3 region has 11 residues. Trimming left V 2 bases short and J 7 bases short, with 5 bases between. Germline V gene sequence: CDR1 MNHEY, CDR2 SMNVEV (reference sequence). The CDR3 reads CASSLRGEAFF. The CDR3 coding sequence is TGTGCCAGCAGTTTAAGAGGTGAAGCTTTCTTT.

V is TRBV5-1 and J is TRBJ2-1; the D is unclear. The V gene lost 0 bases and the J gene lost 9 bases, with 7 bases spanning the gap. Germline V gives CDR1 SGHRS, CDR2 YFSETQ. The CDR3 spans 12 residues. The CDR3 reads CASSLAVGEQFF. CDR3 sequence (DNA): TGCGCCAGCAGCTTGGCCGTAGGTGAGCAGTTCTTC. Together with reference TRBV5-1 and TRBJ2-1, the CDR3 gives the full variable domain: KAGVTQTPRYLIKTRGQQVTLSCSPISGHRSVSWYQQTPGQGLQFLFEYFSETQRNKGNFPGRFSGRQFSNSRSEMNVSTLELGDSALYLCASSLAVGEQFFGPGTRLTVL.

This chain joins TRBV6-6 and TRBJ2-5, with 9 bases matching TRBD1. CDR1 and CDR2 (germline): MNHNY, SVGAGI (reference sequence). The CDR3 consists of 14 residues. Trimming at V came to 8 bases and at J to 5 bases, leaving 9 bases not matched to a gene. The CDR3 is CASADRGGDETQYF. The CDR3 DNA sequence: TGTGCCAGCGCGGACAGGGGAGGGGATGAGACCCAGTACTTC.